The clone carrying this TCR beta chain was counted between two and nine times. Its antigen is unknown. This entry is derived from a study of regulatory T cells in long-lasting Graves disease. HTBI primers from iRepertoire and Arm-PCR of CDR3 regions yielded the TCR beta libraries. TCRdb ran MiXCR on the multiplex PCR reads and lists one entry per CDR3 protein. The data show hundreds of thousands of distinct CDR3 sequences, with 15% to 20% seen just once and 12% held by the top ten. Time point in this sample: newly diagnosed GD, antithyroid drugs for less than 3 months. Isolated PBMC RNA provided the starting material for the TCR library. The patients were enrolled through endocrinology in Xi'an, China. Germline loops: CDR1 SGHKS, CDR2 YYEKEE (reference sequence). V gave up 0 bases and J gave up 6 bases, with 9 bases separating them. CDR3 length: 13 amino acids. The study's findings and limits: Authors noted too few samples as a limitation.

These data were also reused for a study on T cells in Graves' hyperthyroidism and ophthalmopathy.

The sequence was collected from a man in his late teens or twenties with Graves disease. The chain is built from TRBV5-5 and TRBJ1-1; no firm D call. Sample: peripheral blood mononuclear cells (PBMCs), taken at new diagnosis, from a patient treated with antithyroid drugs. CDR3 bases: TGTGCCAGCAGCTTGGCCGAGTTTTCTGAAGCTTTCTTT. Translated, it gives CASSLAEFSEAFF.